One sample yielded the 26 T cell receptor beta chains listed below, sequenced in a study of blood T cell repertoires in COVID-19. The method was immunoSEQ multiplex PCR; TCRdb's version includes in-frame clones alone and lacks a portion of them. The sample lists 250,000 to 300,000 clones, roughly 90% seen once, with about 11% in the top ten. Sample: peripheral blood. These receptors all come from a woman aged 25 to 39 with COVID-19, enrolled during active disease.

The rearrangement links TRBV10-3 to TRBJ2-1; D perhaps matches TRBD1 (6 bases). Germline V lookup: CDR1 ENHRY, CDR2 SYGVKD. Trimming stripped 5 bases from V and 10 bases from J, with 9 bases between. The CDR3 covers 11 residues. The CDR3 loop is CAISSGTEQFF. The CDR3 DNA sequence: TGTGCCATCAGTTCCGGGACAGAGCAGTTCTTC.

The chain recombines TRBV2 with TRBJ1-5; D remains unclear. There are 13 residues in the CDR3. Looked up from germline, CDR1 is SNHLY and CDR2 is FYNNEI. Trimming removed 9 bases from V and 1 base from J, with 10 bases in between. The CDR3 reads CASLLRSNQPQHF. The DNA for the CDR3 is TGTGCCAGTCTCCTCCGGAGCAATCAGCCCCAGCATTTT.

V usage is TRBV30 and J usage is TRBJ1-5; 8 nucleotides line up with TRBD1. The CDR3 spans 14 residues. V lost 3 bases to trimming and J lost 6 bases; unmatched junction nucleotides: 7. Germline lookup yields CDR1 GTSNPN and CDR2 SVGIG (reference sequence). The CDR3 protein is CAWSPRGRSQPQHF. CDR3 in DNA: TGTGCCTGGAGCCCCAGGGGGCGAAGTCAGCCCCAGCATTTT.

V is TRBV3-1 (or the pseudogene TRBV3-2) and J is TRBJ2-7; 9 bases align to TRBD1. Germline loops: CDR1 LGHDT, CDR2 YNNKEL (reference sequence). V lost 3 bases and J lost 1; bases outside the gene matches: 1. The CDR3 runs to 14 residues. Written as DNA, the CDR3 is TGTGCCAGCAGCCACGGGACAGGGTCCTACGAGCAGTACTTC. It translates to CASSHGTGSYEQYF.

The V call is TRBV7-9, the J call TRBJ2-7; 7 bases fit TRBD2. The V segment lost 8 bases and the J segment 3 bases; nucleotides outside the gene matches: 4. The CDR3 runs 12 residues. Germline V gene sequence: CDR1 SEHNR, CDR2 FQNEAQ (reference sequence). The CDR3 sequence is CASHGDYYEQYF. The CDR3, as DNA: TGTGCCAGCCACGGGGACTACTACGAGCAGTACTTC. The entire variable domain, with the rest obtained from reference TRBV7-9 and TRBJ2-7, is as follows: DTGVSQNPRHKITKRGQNVTFRCDPISEHNRLYWYRQTLGQGPEFLTYFQNEAQLEKSRLLSDRFSAERPKGSFSTLEIQRTEQGDSAMYLCASHGDYYEQYFGPGTRLTVT.

This clone was recorded once. The chain links TRBV27 to TRBJ2-7; 8 bases align to TRBD2. Trimming took 5 bases from V and 6 from J; bases not matched to a gene: 9. The CDR3 loop spans 14 amino acids. Looked up from germline, CDR1 is MNHEY and CDR2 is SMNVEV (reference sequence). Here the CDR3 DNA reads TGTGCCAGCAGTGCCCGGGGGGGGGTCTTCGAGCAGTACTTC. This gives the protein CASSARGGVFEQYF.

This clone was seen a single time. The chain has TRBV27 and TRBJ2-1; D is unresolved. Trimming pared 3 bases from V and 0 bases from J, leaving 6 bases between. The CDR3 contains 14 residues. Looked up from germline, CDR1 is MNHEY and CDR2 is SMNVEV (reference sequence). The CDR3 is CASSFLSSYNEQFF. The CDR3 coding sequence is TGTGCCAGCAGTTTTCTGAGCTCCTACAATGAGCAGTTCTTC.

The rearrangement uses TRBV6-6 and TRBJ2-7; D is undetermined. Looked up from germline, CDR1 is MNHNY and CDR2 is SVGAGI (reference sequence). V gave up 6 bases and J gave up 6 bases, with 18 bases separating them. This CDR3 contains 14 residues. The CDR3 nucleotides read TGTGCCAGCAGCCAGACAAATTGGGCAGGCGAGCAGTACTTC. Its translation: CASSQTNWAGEQYF.

The V call is TRBV5-1, the J call TRBJ2-7; 7 bases line up with TRBD2. Germline CDR1 reads SGHRS; CDR2 reads YFSETQ. This CDR3 has 14 amino acids. V shed 4 bases, J shed 3 bases, and the junction held 7 bases outside the gene matches. The CDR3 is CASSDRTSDYEQYF. Here the CDR3 DNA reads TGCGCCAGCAGCGACCGGACTAGTGACTACGAGCAGTACTTC.

This sequence joins TRBV28 and TRBJ2-7; D unclear. Looked up from germline, CDR1 is MDHEN and CDR2 is SYDVKM. V shed 6 bases and J shed 4 bases, with 16 bases lying between them. CDR3 length equals 14 residues. As DNA, the CDR3 is TGTGCCAGCAGCCCCCTCCTCGGTATTTACGAGCAGTACTTC. Translating it yields CASSPLLGIYEQYF.

The chain carries TRBV5-1 and TRBJ2-1; 8 bases are a match to TRBD1. CDR1 is SGHRS, CDR2 YFSETQ, per germline. The CDR3 contains 17 residues. J gave up 5 bases and V 0 bases, and 10 bases lay outside the gene matches. CDR3 loop: CASSLDIAGGAHNEQFF. CDR3 sequence (DNA): TGCGCCAGCAGCTTGGACATTGCAGGGGGCGCCCACAATGAGCAGTTCTTC. The full variable domain, rest sourced from reference TRBV5-1 and TRBJ2-1, is KAGVTQTPRYLIKTRGQQVTLSCSPISGHRSVSWYQQTPGQGLQFLFEYFSETQRNKGNFPGRFSGRQFSNSRSEMNVSTLELGDSALYLCASSLDIAGGAHNEQFFGPGTRLTVL.

The chain couples TRBV10-2 to TRBJ2-1; TRBD1 aligns across 7 bases. CDR3 size: 15 residues. V dropped 5 bases and J dropped 5; count of bases not matched to a gene: 9. Germline V CDR1 and CDR2: WSHSY, SAAADI. In DNA form, the CDR3 reads TGCGCCAGCAGTTCAGAGGGGGCTGGGAACAATGAGCAGTTCTTC. Its translation is CASSSEGAGNNEQFF.

The genes are TRBV5-1 and TRBJ2-7, with D tentatively TRBD1 (6 bases). V was trimmed by 4 bases and J by 2 bases, leaving 13 bases between them. This CDR3 region has 14 residues. In germline, CDR1 is SGHRS, CDR2 YFSETQ. The CDR3, as DNA: TGCGCCAGCAGCGGGGGACACGGAACCTACGAGCAGTACTTC. As protein: CASSGGHGTYEQYF.

This chain links TRBV7-9 with TRBJ1-4; no definite D call. V shed 7 bases and J shed 0 bases, with 6 bases lying between them. Germline V gene lookup returns CDR1 SEHNR and CDR2 FQNEAQ (reference sequence). CDR3 length: 13 residues. CDR3 residues: CASMTATNEKLFF. The CDR3 DNA sequence: TGTGCCAGCATGACTGCAACTAATGAAAAACTGTTTTTT.

This clone has just one count. The chain recombines TRBV15 with TRBJ2-1; D call uncertain. CDR1 is LNHNV, CDR2 YYDKDF, per germline (reference sequence). This CDR3 contains 16 residues. Trimming removed 0 bases at V and 0 bases at J, with 9 bases between. The DNA of the CDR3 is TGTGCCACCAGCAGAGAAACAGCCAGCTCCTACAATGAGCAGTTCTTC. It encodes CATSRETASSYNEQFF.

The chain combines TRBV11-2 with TRBJ2-7; TRBD2 matches 8 bases. Germline V gene sequence: CDR1 SGHAT, CDR2 FQNNGV. J gave up 0 bases and V 3 bases, and 7 bases lay outside the gene matches. The CDR3 extends over 16 amino acids. CDR3: CASSFVSGASSYEQYF. The DNA for the CDR3 is TGTGCCAGCAGCTTTGTTAGCGGGGCAAGCTCCTACGAGCAGTACTTC.

The chain couples TRBV4-1 to TRBJ2-3, with D uncertain. The CDR3 runs 16 residues. Trimming removed 1 base at V and 0 bases at J, with 11 bases between. CDR1 and CDR2 (germline): MGHRA, YSYEKL. CDR3 in amino acids: CASSQVNLISTDTQYF. DNA of the CDR3: TGCGCCAGCAGCCAAGTAAACCTAATCAGCACAGATACGCAGTATTTT.

The V gene is TRBV4-3, the J gene TRBJ2-3; 9 positions match TRBD2. Germline V gives CDR1 LGHNA, CDR2 YSLEER. With V trimmed by 4 bases and J by 1 base, 9 bases remained unmatched. This CDR3 has 17 residues. The DNA of the CDR3 is TGCGCCAGCAGCCGATCTCTTAGCGGGAGAGGCACAGATACGCAGTATTTT. Its translation is CASSRSLSGRGTDTQYF.

This chain links TRBV5-1 with TRBJ2-5, with 15 nucleotides matching TRBD2. Germline CDR1 reads SGHRS; CDR2 reads YFSETQ. CDR3 length equals 17 residues. V trimming: 3 bases; J trimming: 5 bases; junction bases outside the gene matches: 8. The CDR3 spells CASSSRTSGRASETQYF. The CDR3 region has the DNA TGCGCCAGCAGCTCTAGGACTAGCGGGAGGGCCTCGGAGACCCAGTACTTC.

This chain uses TRBV9 with TRBJ2-7; 15 nucleotides agree with TRBD2. Per germline, CDR1 SGDLS and CDR2 YYNGEE. CDR3 size: 14 residues. Trimming at V came to 4 bases and at J to 8 bases, leaving 4 bases not matched to a gene. In DNA form, the CDR3 reads TGTGCCAGCAGCCCGGGACTAGCGGGAGGACAGCAGTACTTC. Protein: CASSPGLAGGQQYF. Full variable domain (outside the CDR3, taken from reference TRBV9 and TRBJ2-7): DSGVTQTPKHLITATGQRVTLRCSPRSGDLSVYWYQQSLDQGLQFLIQYYNGEERAKGNILERFSAQQFPDLHSELNLSSLELGDSALYFCASSPGLAGGQQYFGPGTRLTVT.

This clone was counted at least ten times. J is TRBJ2-1 and V is TRBV7-2, with 14 bases fitting TRBD2. This CDR3 spans 15 amino acids. The V gene's germline CDR1 is SGHTA and CDR2 FQGNSA. The junction had 3 bases not matched to a gene; V was cut back by 5 bases and J by 6 bases. Written as DNA, the CDR3 is TGTGCCAGCAGCCCGGGACTAGCGGGAGCCAATGAGCAGTTCTTC. Its translation: CASSPGLAGANEQFF.

The rearrangement uses TRBV4-1 and TRBJ2-7; the match to TRBD2 covers 11 bases. Per germline, CDR1 MGHRA and CDR2 YSYEKL. The CDR3 contains 17 residues. V lost 2 bases, J lost 7 bases, and 13 bases stayed unmatched. The CDR3 nucleotides are TGCGCCAGCAGCCAATACCAACTAGCGGGAGAGGTAAGAGAGCAGTACTTC. The encoded protein is CASSQYQLAGEVREQYF.

The chain uses TRBV19 and TRBJ1-3; 8 bases agree with TRBD1. The CDR3 extends over 15 amino acids. Trimming removed 6 bases from V and 2 bases from J; junction bases left unmatched: 6. Germline CDR1 is LNHDA and CDR2 is SQIVND (reference sequence). This CDR3 reads CASRKQGAPGNTIYF. In DNA, the CDR3 is TGTGCCAGTAGGAAGCAGGGGGCGCCTGGAAACACCATATATTTT. Drawing the rest from reference TRBV19 and TRBJ1-3, the complete variable domain is DGGITQSPKYLFRKEGQNVTLSCEQNLNHDAMYWYRQDPGQGLRLIYYSQIVNDFQKGDIAEGYSVSREKKESFPLTVTSAQKNPTAFYLCASRKQGAPGNTIYFGEGSWLTVV.

Concerning this clone itself: Distinct nucleotide sequences in the sample also encode this CDR3. The V gene is TRBV19, the J gene TRBJ2-3, with D hard to call. V dropped 3 bases and J dropped 1 base, with 5 bases sitting between them. The germline CDR1 and CDR2 sequences are LNHDA and SQIVND (reference sequence). The CDR3 totals 13 residues. The CDR3 sequence is CASSIGGTDTQYF. The CDR3 nucleotides read TGTGCCAGTAGTATTGGAGGCACAGATACGCAGTATTTT.

The chain links TRBV6-5 to TRBJ1-5, with 10 bases aligning to TRBD1. CDR3 length: 13 residues. Germline CDR1 MNHEY, CDR2 SVGAGI. This CDR3 reads CAGGQGIVQPQHF. The DNA of the CDR3 is TGTGCAGGGGGACAGGGGATAGTTCAGCCCCAGCATTTT.

This chain joins TRBV27 and TRBJ2-7, with 7 bases identical to TRBD2. The germline gives CDR1 MNHEY, CDR2 SMNVEV (reference sequence). There are 14 residues in the CDR3. V dropped 6 bases and J dropped 4; count of bases not matched to a gene: 9. CDR3 in amino acids: CASRSGGGYYEQYF. CDR3 in DNA: TGTGCCAGCAGGTCCGGCGGGGGATATTACGAGCAGTACTTC.